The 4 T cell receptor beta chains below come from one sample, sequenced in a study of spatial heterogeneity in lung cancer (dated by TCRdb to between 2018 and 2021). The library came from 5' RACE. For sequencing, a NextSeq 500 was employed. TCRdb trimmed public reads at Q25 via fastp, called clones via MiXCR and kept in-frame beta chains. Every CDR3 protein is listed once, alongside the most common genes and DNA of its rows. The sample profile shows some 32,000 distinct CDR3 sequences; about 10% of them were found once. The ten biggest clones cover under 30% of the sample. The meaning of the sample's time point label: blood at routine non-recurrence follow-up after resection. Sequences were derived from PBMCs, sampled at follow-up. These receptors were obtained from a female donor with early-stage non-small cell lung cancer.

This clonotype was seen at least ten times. The CDR3, as DNA: TGTGCCAGCAGCTGGACCTGGGATTCCTACGAGCAGTACTTC. Amino acids: CASSWTWDSYEQYF. This chain links TRBV7-2 with TRBJ2-7; D is ambiguous. CDR3 length: 14 residues. The germline V gene encodes CDR1 SGHTA and CDR2 FQGNSA. The V end was cut by 4 bases, the J end by 1 base, with 11 bases between.

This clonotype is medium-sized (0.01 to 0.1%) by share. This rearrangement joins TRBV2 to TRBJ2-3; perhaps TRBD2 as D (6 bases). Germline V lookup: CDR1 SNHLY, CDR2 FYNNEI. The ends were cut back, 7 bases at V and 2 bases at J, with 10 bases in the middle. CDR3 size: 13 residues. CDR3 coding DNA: TGTGCCAGCAAACGGGGGTCCACAGATACGCAGTATTTT. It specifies CASKRGSTDTQYF.

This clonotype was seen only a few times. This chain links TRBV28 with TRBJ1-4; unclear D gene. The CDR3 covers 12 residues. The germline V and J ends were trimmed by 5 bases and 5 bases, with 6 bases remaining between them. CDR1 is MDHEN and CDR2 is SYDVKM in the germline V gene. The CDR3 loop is CASSPHNEKLFF. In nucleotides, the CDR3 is TGTGCCAGCAGTCCTCACAATGAAAAACTGTTTTTT.

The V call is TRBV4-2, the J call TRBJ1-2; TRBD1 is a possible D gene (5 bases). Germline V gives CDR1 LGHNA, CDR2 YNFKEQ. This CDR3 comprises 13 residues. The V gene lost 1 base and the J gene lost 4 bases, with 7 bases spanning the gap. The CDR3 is CASSQVDSYGYTF. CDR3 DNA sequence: TGTGCCAGCAGCCAAGTTGACAGCTATGGCTACACCTTC.